A selection of T cell receptor beta chains follows, all from one sample in a study of blood T cell repertoires in COVID-19. Some clones are missing from TCRdb's copy, which holds only in-frame ones; the method was immunoSEQ multiplex PCR. Counted here are about 170,000 clones, around 82% occurring once; the ten biggest clones make up roughly a fifth. The material sequenced was peripheral blood. The receptors come from a woman aged 70-85 years who had recovered from COVID-19. Both conserved end residues are part of each CDR3. Each record gives: CDR3 length, clone size, J gene, D gene, V gene, CDR3 DNA, CDR3 protein. A D gene is named only where the DNA matches it firmly. Some rows mark clone size as missing; the rest say once, few, many or name a class of expanded clone.

13 | NA | TRBJ2-7 | NA | TRBV12-3/TRBV12-4 | TGTGCCAGCCGACCGGACAGCTCCTACGAGCAGTACTTC | CASRPDSSYEQYF
19 | NA | TRBJ1-1 | NA | TRBV6-2/TRBV6-3 | TGTGCCAGCAGTTACCCCCTTTGGGGGCCCCAGGGGACGAACACTGAAGCTTTCTTT | CASSYPLWGPQGTNTEAFF
13 | NA | TRBJ2-3 | NA | TRBV6-2/TRBV6-3 | TGTGCCAGCAGTTACCCCCTGACAGATACGCAGTATTTT | CASSYPLTDTQYF
14 | NA | TRBJ1-1 | NA | TRBV19 | TGTGCCAGTAGTGCGGGACCTCCGGGGACTGAAGCTTTCTTT | CASSAGPPGTEAFF
14 | NA | TRBJ1-4 | TRBD1 | TRBV18 | TGTGCCAGCTCACCGGACAGGCAGGATGAAAAACTGTTTTTT | CASSPDRQDEKLFF
12 | NA | TRBJ2-7 | NA | TRBV18 | TGTGCCAGCACCACCCCCCCGGGTTGGCAGTACTTC | CASTTPPGWQYF
14 | NA | TRBJ1-1 | NA | TRBV20-1 | TGCAGTGCTAATGAGGGGGGGACGAACACTGAAGCTTTCTTT | CSANEGGTNTEAFF
13 | few | TRBJ1-1 | NA | TRBV29-1 | TGCAGCGCCTCGGAGGGAACGAACACTGAAGCTTTCTTT | CSASEGTNTEAFF
15 | NA | TRBJ2-3 | TRBD2 | TRBV2 | TGTGCCAGCAGTCAGGACGCGGGGGGCACAGATACGCAGTATTTT | CASSQDAGGTDTQYF
12 | NA | TRBJ1-2 | NA | TRBV12-3/TRBV12-4 | TGTGCCAGCAGTCCAGGGTTGCGTGGCTACACCTTC | CASSPGLRGYTF
11 | NA | TRBJ1-1 | NA | TRBV12-3/TRBV12-4 | TGTGCCAGCAGTTTGTATAGTGAAGCTTTCTTT | CASSLYSEAFF
11 | NA | TRBJ1-2 | NA | TRBV29-1 | TGCAGCGTTGAGTGGGGGGACGGCTACACCTTC | CSVEWGDGYTF
14 | NA | TRBJ1-4 | NA | TRBV5-4 | TGTGCCAGCAGCTCTGGCCCGCCAGGTGAAAAACTGTTTTTT | CASSSGPPGEKLFF
15 | NA | TRBJ2-1 | NA | TRBV14 | TGTGCCAGCAGTCAGTCGGGAGCCGTCTACAATGAGCAGTTCTTC | CASSQSGAVYNEQFF
19 | NA | TRBJ2-1 | NA | TRBV14 | TGTGCCAGCAGCCAAGTGTTAAGTTCCGGGAGCTGGTCCTACAATGAGCAGTTCTTC | CASSQVLSSGSWSYNEQFF
13 | NA | TRBJ1-1 | NA | TRBV4-1 | TGCGCCAGCCGCGGGCCAGGAAGGACTGAAGCTTTCTTT | CASRGPGRTEAFF
12 | NA | TRBJ2-5 | NA | TRBV25-1 | TGTGCCAGCCCTAGCCAAGAAGAGACCCAGTACTTC | CASPSQEETQYF
12 | NA | TRBJ2-2 | NA | TRBV11-3 | TGTGCCAGCAGCCCCCGCGCCGGGGAGCTGTTTTTT | CASSPRAGELFF
12 | NA | TRBJ2-7 | NA | TRBV28 | TGTGCCAGCAGTCCCACACCTAGCGAGCAGTACTTC | CASSPTPSEQYF
14 | NA | TRBJ2-2 | TRBD2 | TRBV15 | TGTGCCACCAGCAGGGGCGGGAGTGCCGGGGAGCTGTTTTTT | CATSRGGSAGELFF
14 | NA | TRBJ2-3 | NA | TRBV12-5 | TGTGCTAGTGGTTTGCGGGCGGGCCCAGATACGCAGTATTTT | CASGLRAGPDTQYF
18 | NA | TRBJ2-2 | TRBD2 | TRBV9 | TGTGCCAGCAGCGCGCCCGGGGCGGGAGGCCCGAACACCGGGGAGCTGTTTTTT | CASSAPGAGGPNTGELFF